This TCR beta chain was profiled in a study of blood T cell repertoires in COVID-19. The method was immunoSEQ multiplex PCR; TCRdb's version includes in-frame clones alone and lacks a portion of them. Of 110,000 to 150,000 clones listed, about nine tenths are singletons. The germline V gene encodes CDR1 MDHEN and CDR2 SYDVKM. The CDR3 is 14 amino acids. V dropped 3 bases and J dropped 4 bases, with 12 bases sitting between them. This chain links TRBV28 with TRBJ1-1, with D possibly being TRBD1 (5 bases). The sample taken for sequencing was PBMCs or T cells enriched from blood (not recorded which). The receptor was derived from a man aged 45-65 years who had recovered from COVID-19. This CDR3 is CASSLYGTGTEAFF. CDR3 bases: TGTGCCAGCAGTTTGTACGGGACTGGCACTGAAGCTTTCTTT. The variable domain in full, with the rest retrieved from reference TRBV28 and TRBJ1-1, is DVKVTQSSRYLVKRTGEKVFLECVQDMDHENMFWYRQDPGLGLRLIYFSYDVKMKEKGDIPEGYSVSREKKERFSLILESASTNQTSMYLCASSLYGTGTEAFFGQGTRLTVV.